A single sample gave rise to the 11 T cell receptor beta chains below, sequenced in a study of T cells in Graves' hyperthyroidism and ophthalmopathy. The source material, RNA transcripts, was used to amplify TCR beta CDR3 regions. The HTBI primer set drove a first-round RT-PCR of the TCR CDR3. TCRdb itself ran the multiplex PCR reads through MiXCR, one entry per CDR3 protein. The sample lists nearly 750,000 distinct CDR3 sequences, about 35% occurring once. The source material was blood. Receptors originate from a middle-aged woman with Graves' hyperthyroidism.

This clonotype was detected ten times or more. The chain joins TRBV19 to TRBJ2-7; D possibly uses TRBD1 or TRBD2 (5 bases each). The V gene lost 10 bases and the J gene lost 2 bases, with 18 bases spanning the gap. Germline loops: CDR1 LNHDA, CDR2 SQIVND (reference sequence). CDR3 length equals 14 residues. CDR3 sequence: CATSATGTTYEQYF. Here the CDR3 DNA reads TGTGCCACCAGCGCTACCGGGACCACCTACGAGCAGTACTTC.

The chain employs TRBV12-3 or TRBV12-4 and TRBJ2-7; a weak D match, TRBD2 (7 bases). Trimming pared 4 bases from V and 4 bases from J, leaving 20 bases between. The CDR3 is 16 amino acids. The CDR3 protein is CASSYSGGRGGYEQYF. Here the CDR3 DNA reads TGTGCCAGCAGTTACTCGGGCGGGAGAGGGGGGTACGAGCAGTACTTC.

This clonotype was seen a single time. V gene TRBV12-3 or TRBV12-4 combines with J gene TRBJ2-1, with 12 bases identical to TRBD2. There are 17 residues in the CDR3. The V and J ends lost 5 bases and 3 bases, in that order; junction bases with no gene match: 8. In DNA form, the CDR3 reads TGTGCCAGCAGTCCGGGACTAGCGGGCAAAAGCTACAATGAGCAGTTCTTC. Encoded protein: CASSPGLAGKSYNEQFF.

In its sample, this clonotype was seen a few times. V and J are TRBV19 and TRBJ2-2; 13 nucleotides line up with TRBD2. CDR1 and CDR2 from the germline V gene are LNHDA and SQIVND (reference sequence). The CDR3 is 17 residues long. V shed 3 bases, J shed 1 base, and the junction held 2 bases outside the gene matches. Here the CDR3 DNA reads TGTGCCAGTAGTATGAGACTAGCGGGGGGGAACACCGGGGAGCTGTTTTTT. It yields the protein CASSMRLAGGNTGELFF.

CDR3: CATPRRGQGAGEQYF. The DNA for the CDR3 is TGTGCCACCCCACGCCGGGGACAGGGGGCGGGGGAGCAGTACTTC. The gene calls are TRBV5-4 and TRBJ2-7; 12 nucleotides line up with TRBD1. The V and J ends lost 9 bases and 7 bases, in that order; junction bases with no gene match: 14. The CDR3 loop spans 15 amino acids. The germline CDR1 and CDR2 sequences are SGHNT and YYREEE (reference sequence).

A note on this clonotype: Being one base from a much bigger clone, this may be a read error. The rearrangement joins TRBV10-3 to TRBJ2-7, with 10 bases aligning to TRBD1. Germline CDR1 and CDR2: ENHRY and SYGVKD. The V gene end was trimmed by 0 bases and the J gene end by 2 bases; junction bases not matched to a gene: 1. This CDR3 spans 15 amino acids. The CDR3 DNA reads TGTGCCATCAGTGAGTCGGGACAGGGGACCTACGAGCAGTACTTC. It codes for CAISESGQGTYEQYF.

The CDR3 reads CSVPKRDEQFF. CDR3 nucleotides: TGCAGTGTCCCAAAGCGGGACGAGCAGTTCTTC. The V gene is TRBV20-1, the J gene TRBJ2-1; 7 positions agree with TRBD2. Germline V gene sequence: CDR1 DFQATT, CDR2 SNEGSKA (reference sequence). The CDR3 has 11 residues. V dropped 7 bases and J dropped 10; count of bases not matched to a gene: 7.

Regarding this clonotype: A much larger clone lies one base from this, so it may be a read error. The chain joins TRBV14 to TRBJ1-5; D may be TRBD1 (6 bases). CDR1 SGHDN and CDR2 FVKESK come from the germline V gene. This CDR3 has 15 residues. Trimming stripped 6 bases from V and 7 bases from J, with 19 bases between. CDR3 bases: TGTGCCAGCAGTTTCTCGGGGGGGGGGCAACAGCCCCAGCATTTT. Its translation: CASSFSGGGQQPQHF.

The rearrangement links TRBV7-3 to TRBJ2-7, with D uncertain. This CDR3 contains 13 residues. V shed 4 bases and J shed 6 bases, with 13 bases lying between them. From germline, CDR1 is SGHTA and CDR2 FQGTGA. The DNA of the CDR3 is TGTGCCAGCAGCTCTTCTAACACGGGCGAGCAGTACTTC. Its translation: CASSSSNTGEQYF.

The CDR3 region is CSARDPGGINYGYTF. DNA of the CDR3: TGCAGTGCTAGAGATCCGGGGGGGATTAACTATGGCTACACCTTC. The chain links TRBV20-1 to TRBJ1-2; D may be TRBD1 (5 bases). Germline CDR1 reads DFQATT; CDR2 reads SNEGSKA (reference sequence). V dropped 0 bases and J dropped 1 base, with 12 bases sitting between them. The CDR3 consists of 15 residues.

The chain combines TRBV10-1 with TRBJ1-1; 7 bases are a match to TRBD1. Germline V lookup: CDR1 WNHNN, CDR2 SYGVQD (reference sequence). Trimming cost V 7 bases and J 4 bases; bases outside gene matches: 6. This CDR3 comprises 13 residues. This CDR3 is CASTSSGGTEAFF. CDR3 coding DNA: TGCGCCAGCACAAGTTCAGGGGGCACTGAAGCTTTCTTT.